The 24 T cell receptor beta chains below were found in one sample sequenced in a study of human T cells and chemical hapten exposure. Time point of the sample: patch test 1, 2 weeks after DPC sensitization. Treatment defined: therapeutic diphenylcyclopropenone sensitization with weekly scalp DPC. One entry per CDR3 protein, called by TCRdb with MiXCR from the RACE reads. In the table there are 370,000 or so distinct CDR3 sequences, around 5% of which are singletons. The material was whole blood, obtained in connection with sensitization to the hapten diphenylcyclopropenone (DPC). The receptor set was obtained from a woman aged 45 to 65 with alopecia areata. Some clones in this sample may be carry-over from other donors' samples.

This clonotype was detected only a few times. The V gene is TRBV5-8, the J gene TRBJ2-3, with D maybe TRBD2 (6 bases). V lost 0 bases and J lost 2, with 13 bases in between. Germline lookup yields CDR1 SGHTS and CDR2 YDEGEE. The CDR3 is 16 residues long. The CDR3 nucleotides read TGTGCCAGCAGCTTGGTTAGCGGAGGGTCCACAGATACGCAGTATTTT. Residues: CASSLVSGGSTDTQYF.

This clonotype has more than one count but fewer than ten. The V and J genes are TRBV5-6 and TRBJ2-7; no definite D call. Germline loops: CDR1 SGHDT, CDR2 YYEEEE. The CDR3 length is 13 residues. Trimming shortened V by 4 bases and J by 2 bases, and 10 bases separated the two germline ends. The DNA of the CDR3 is TGTGCCAGCAGCCACTTTGAGACCTACGAGCAGTACTTC. Amino acid sequence: CASSHFETYEQYF.

This clonotype was seen at least ten times. The rearrangement joins TRBV12-3 or TRBV12-4 to TRBJ2-1; possibly TRBD1 for D (6 bases). V was cut by 0 bases and J by 4 bases, with 10 bases left in between. The CDR3 covers 15 residues. CDR3 coding DNA: TGTGCCAGCAGTTTAGCAGGTCAGGGGTACAATGAGCAGTTCTTC. Translating gives CASSLAGQGYNEQFF.

This clonotype was detected only a few times. The gene calls are TRBV28 and TRBJ1-6, with D possibly TRBD1 on 6 matching bases. CDR3 length: 15 residues. The germline gives CDR1 MDHEN, CDR2 SYDVKM. V was trimmed by 6 bases and J by 4 bases, leaving 13 bases between them. In DNA form, the CDR3 reads TGTGCCAGCAGACGCCGGACAGAATATAATTCACCCCTCCACTTT. Translating it yields CASRRRTEYNSPLHF.

Ten or more counts support this clonotype. The V gene is TRBV7-2, the J gene TRBJ2-5; 7 bases match TRBD2. The CDR3 consists of 15 residues. Germline trimming cut 5 bases from V and 10 bases from J; bases unmatched to any gene: 16. CDR1 and CDR2 from the germline V gene are SGHTA and FQGNSA. CDR3 sequence reads: CASSPWDYTRGDQYF. DNA for the CDR3: TGTGCCAGCAGCCCCTGGGACTACACTAGGGGAGACCAGTACTTC.

This clonotype was observed many times. The rearrangement links TRBV10-3 to TRBJ2-1; TRBD1 matches 7 bases. J gave up 5 bases and V 0 bases, and 4 bases lay outside the gene matches. The CDR3 contains 15 residues. The germline CDR1 and CDR2 sequences are ENHRY and SYGVKD. CDR3 DNA: TGTGCCATCAGTGAGTCGGGACAGTATGACAATGAGCAGTTCTTC. Protein product: CAISESGQYDNEQFF.

The gene calls are TRBV6-2 or TRBV6-3 and TRBJ2-5; D is perhaps TRBD2 (5 bases). Trimming stripped 5 bases from V and 2 bases from J, with 9 bases between. The length of the CDR3 is 13 residues. Germline V gene data show CDR1 as MNHEY and CDR2 as SVGEGT. CDR3 coding DNA: TGTGCCAGCAGTGACTACCTGCAAGAGACCCAGTACTTC. Its protein product is CASSDYLQETQYF.

The rearrangement joins TRBV27 to TRBJ1-1, with D tentatively TRBD1 (6 bases). This CDR3 has 14 residues. CDR1 and CDR2 (germline): MNHEY, SMNVEV (reference sequence). The V gene lost 4 bases and the J gene lost 0 bases, with 9 bases spanning the gap. The CDR3 bases are TGTGCCAGCAGTTCTGGACAGATGAACACTGAAGCTTTCTTT. Translation gives CASSSGQMNTEAFF.

As concerns this clonotype: One base away lies a much larger clone, so this may be a sequencing read error. The chain's CDR3 is CATSRVTRGSEKLFF. The CDR3 coding sequence is TGTGCCACCAGCAGAGTGACAAGGGGGAGTGAAAAACTGTTTTTT. The chain links TRBV15 to TRBJ1-4; tentatively, D is TRBD1 (6 bases). V was trimmed by 1 base and J by 7 bases, leaving 13 bases between them. CDR3 length: 15 residues. The V gene's germline CDR1 is LNHNV and CDR2 YYDKDF (reference sequence).

In its sample, this clonotype was seen a few times. The chain carries TRBV27 and TRBJ1-2; a possible D gene is TRBD1 (6 bases). The length of the CDR3 is 14 residues. The V and J ends lost 4 bases and 8 bases respectively, with 17 bases between them. Germline V gene sequence: CDR1 MNHEY, CDR2 SMNVEV (reference sequence). The CDR3 loop is CASSSPGGARGYTF. CDR3 nucleotides: TGTGCCAGCAGTTCTCCTGGGGGGGCGAGAGGCTACACCTTC.

This clonotype turned up a few times. The chain couples TRBV6-6 to TRBJ2-5; 7 positions match TRBD1. Germline CDR1 reads MNHNY; CDR2 reads SVGAGI (reference sequence). J gave up 2 bases and V 5 bases, and 8 bases lay outside the gene matches. The CDR3 is made up of 15 amino acids. Here the CDR3 reads CASSVIGTVQETQYF. As DNA, the CDR3 is TGTGCCAGCAGTGTGATCGGGACAGTTCAAGAGACCCAGTACTTC.

The table lists this clonotype with many counts. The genes are TRBV7-9 and TRBJ1-2; D is undetermined. Trimming shortened V by 7 bases and J by 3 bases, and 6 bases separated the two germline ends. The CDR3 has 11 residues. Germline values: CDR1 SEHNR, CDR2 FQNEAQ (reference sequence). As DNA, the CDR3 is TGTGCCAGCACGAGTGACTATGGCTACACCTTC. Residues: CASTSDYGYTF.

This clonotype showed up many times. The chain employs TRBV27 and TRBJ2-3; no definite D call. Germline V gene lookup returns CDR1 MNHEY and CDR2 SMNVEV (reference sequence). V lost 4 bases and J lost 6, with 14 bases in between. The CDR3 spans 14 residues. Written as DNA, the CDR3 is TGTGCCAGCAGTTCCGGACGGGTTCGGGATACGCAGTATTTT. Its translation is CASSSGRVRDTQYF.

This clonotype was counted ten times or more. V and J are TRBV3-1 and TRBJ1-5; D gene ambiguous. The germline V gene has CDR1 LGHDT and CDR2 YNNKEL (reference sequence). The CDR3 sequence is 14 residues long. The V gene lost 1 base and the J gene lost 7 bases, with 11 bases spanning the gap. The CDR3 nucleotides are TGTGCCAGCAGCCAAGCCCTGACTCCGCAGCCCCAGCATTTT. Translating gives CASSQALTPQPQHF.

V and J are TRBV20-1 and TRBJ1-1; the D is unclear. This CDR3 comprises 12 residues. The germline gives CDR1 DFQATT, CDR2 SNEGSKA (reference sequence). Trimming removed 0 bases from V and 6 bases from J, with 8 bases in between. The CDR3 here is CSARDPSAEAFF. The CDR3 nucleotides read TGCAGTGCTAGAGATCCGTCAGCTGAAGCTTTCTTT.

This clonotype was detected ten times or more. The J gene is TRBJ1-6, the V gene TRBV5-5; no reliable D call. From germline, CDR1 is SGHKS and CDR2 YYEKEE (reference sequence). With 6 bases removed from V and 6 bases from J, the gap between germline ends came to 13 bases. This CDR3 contains 14 residues. The CDR3 spells CASNQVFGNSPLHF. The CDR3 DNA reads TGTGCCAGCAACCAGGTCTTCGGTAATTCACCCCTCCACTTT. The whole variable domain, remainder taken from reference TRBV5-5 and TRBJ1-6, is DAGVTQSPTHLIKTRGQQVTLRCSPISGHKSVSWYQQVLGQGPQFIFQYYEKEERGRGNFPDRFSARQFPNYSSELNVNALLLGDSALYLCASNQVFGNSPLHFGNGTRLTVT.

This clonotype was observed a few times. V gene TRBV6-1 combines with J gene TRBJ2-6, with 7 bases fitting TRBD1. Per germline, CDR1 MNHNS and CDR2 SASEGT. CDR3 length: 17 amino acids. V was clipped by 6 bases and J by 0 bases; unmatched bases: 8. The CDR3 DNA sequence: TGTGCCAGCAGAATAGACAGGGAGCTCTCTGGGGCCAACGTCCTGACTTTC. Translating gives CASRIDRELSGANVLTF.

This clonotype was detected many times. CDR3 DNA sequence: TGTGCCACCAGTACGCCCCAAGGGGCCCAGTACTTC. It encodes CATSTPQGAQYF. The V and J genes are TRBV24-1 and TRBJ2-5, with a weak D call TRBD1 (5 bases). V gave up 6 bases and J gave up 9 bases, with 13 bases separating them. CDR3 length: 12 amino acids. Germline V lookup: CDR1 KGHDR, CDR2 SFDVKD.

This clonotype was counted at least ten times. The V call is TRBV6-4, the J call TRBJ2-1, with 10 bases identical to TRBD2. CDR3 length: 14 residues. CDR1 and CDR2 (germline): MRHNA, SNTAGT. Germline trimming cut 7 bases from V and 7 bases from J; bases unmatched to any gene: 7. The DNA for the CDR3 is TGTGCCAGCAACGTAGCGGGGGGTCGGAATGAGCAGTTCTTC. It encodes CASNVAGGRNEQFF.

V gene TRBV29-1 combines with J gene TRBJ2-2, with 8 bases lining up with TRBD2. Germline CDR1 SQVTM, CDR2 ANQGSEA. CDR3 length: 13 amino acids. The junction had 4 bases not matched to a gene; V was cut back by 4 bases and J by 6 bases. This chain's CDR3 is CSVAGGESGELFF. For the CDR3, the DNA is TGCAGCGTTGCGGGAGGGGAATCCGGGGAGCTGTTTTTT.

Ten or more counts support this clonotype. V is TRBV18 and J is TRBJ2-7, with D perhaps being TRBD1 or TRBD2 (5 bases each). The ends were cut back, 2 bases at V and 0 bases at J, with 11 bases in the middle. The CDR3 runs 15 residues. The V gene's germline CDR1 is KGHSH and CDR2 LQKENI. The CDR3 sequence: CASSPGTASSYEQYF. CDR3 DNA: TGTGCCAGCTCACCAGGGACCGCCAGCTCCTACGAGCAGTACTTC.

This clonotype was detected many times. The gene calls are TRBV28 and TRBJ2-4; D remains unclear. The length of the CDR3 is 16 residues. The V gene's germline CDR1 is MDHEN and CDR2 SYDVKM. V gave up 0 bases and J gave up 1 base, with 10 bases separating them. CDR3 residues: CASSLCRKCAKNIQYF. In nucleotides, the CDR3 is TGTGCCAGCAGTTTATGCAGGAAGTGCGCCAAAAACATTCAGTACTTC.

The table lists this clonotype with many counts. J is TRBJ2-5 and V is TRBV6-2 or TRBV6-3, with 8 bases fitting TRBD2. The junction had 4 bases not matched to a gene; V was cut back by 4 bases and J by 0 bases. The CDR3 has 15 amino acids. Germline V gives CDR1 MNHEY, CDR2 SVGEGT. The CDR3 nucleotides read TGTGCCAGCAGTTGGACTAGCAGCTACCAAGAGACCCAGTACTTC. Protein: CASSWTSSYQETQYF.

This clonotype has a handful of counts. The chain joins TRBV12-3 or TRBV12-4 to TRBJ1-2; D is uncertain. V dropped 0 bases and J dropped 7 bases, with 12 bases sitting between them. The CDR3 is 14 residues long. The CDR3: CASSLAGVARGYTF. The CDR3 nucleotides read TGTGCCAGCAGTTTAGCTGGGGTGGCCCGTGGCTACACCTTC.